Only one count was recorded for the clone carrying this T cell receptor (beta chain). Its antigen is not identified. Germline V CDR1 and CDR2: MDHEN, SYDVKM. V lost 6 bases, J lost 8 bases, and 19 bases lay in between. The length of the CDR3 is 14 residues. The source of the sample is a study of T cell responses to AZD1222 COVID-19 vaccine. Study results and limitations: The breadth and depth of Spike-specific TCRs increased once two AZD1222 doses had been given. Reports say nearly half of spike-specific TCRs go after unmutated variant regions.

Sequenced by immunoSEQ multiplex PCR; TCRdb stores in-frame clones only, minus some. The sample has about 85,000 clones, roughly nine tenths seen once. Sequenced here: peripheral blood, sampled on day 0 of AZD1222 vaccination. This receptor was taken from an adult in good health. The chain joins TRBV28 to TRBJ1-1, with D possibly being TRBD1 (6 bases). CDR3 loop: CASSPPYTQGEAFF. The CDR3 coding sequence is TGTGCCAGCAGCCCCCCCTATACCCAGGGGGAAGCTTTCTTT.